These 22 T cell receptor beta chains originate from one sample sequenced in a study of cytomegalovirus exposure and HLA in healthy donors (dated by TCRdb to the late 2010s). To prepare the library, the immunoSEQ multiplex PCR assay was applied. For the multiplex PCR, a mixture combining 60 forward primers for TCR Vbeta segments and 13 reverse primers for TCR Jbeta segments was used. TCRdb took this table from immuneACCESS and kept in-frame rearrangements with V and J called. Such tables lack part of the clones; where checked against another copy, unresolved V genes explain under half of the gap, and the rest is unexplained. The sample table shows about 140,000 clones, and around 75% are seen once. Over 6% of the sample is in the top ten clones. Sequenced material: PBMCs. These TCRs come from a man aged 25-45 years in good health and CMV-seronegative.

This chain joins TRBV7-2 and TRBJ2-5, with D perhaps TRBD1 (5 bases). The CDR3 spans 11 residues. Germline V gene data show CDR1 as SGHTA and CDR2 as FQGNSA. The germline V and J ends were trimmed by 8 bases and 5 bases, with 9 bases remaining between them. In nucleotides, the CDR3 is TGTGCCAGCGGGGCAGGGGAGACCCAGTACTTC. Its translation is CASGAGETQYF.

The V gene is TRBV10-3, the J gene TRBJ2-7; 12 positions match TRBD2. With V trimmed by 6 bases and J by 6 bases, 6 bases remained unmatched. This CDR3 contains 14 residues. From germline, CDR1 is ENHRY and CDR2 SYGVKD. The CDR3 DNA follows: TGTGCCATCAGCCCTAGCGGGAGGGGGGTCGAGCAGTACTTC. Translating gives CAISPSGRGVEQYF.

The chain employs TRBV7-9 and TRBJ1-2, with 7 bases identical to TRBD1. The CDR3 length is 14 residues. Per germline, CDR1 SEHNR and CDR2 FQNEAQ (reference sequence). V was clipped by 4 bases and J by 4 bases; unmatched bases: 6. Here the CDR3 DNA reads TGTGCCAGCAGCTCACAGGGGATGGGCTATGGCTACACCTTC. This gives the protein CASSSQGMGYGYTF.

CDR3 loop: CASTLPEAGGLGEQFF. The CDR3 DNA reads as TGTGCCAGCACTTTACCTGAGGCGGGGGGGTTAGGGGAGCAGTTCTTC. The rearrangement links TRBV2 to TRBJ2-1, with TRBD2 identical over 9 bases. The trim removed 7 bases at V and 10 bases at J, leaving 17 bases unmatched. The CDR3 is 16 amino acids. The germline gives CDR1 SNHLY, CDR2 FYNNEI.

This clone was picked up a small number of times. This chain uses TRBV11-2 with TRBJ1-1; D not certain. The CDR3 runs to 14 residues. The germline CDR1 and CDR2 sequences are SGHAT and FQNNGV. V gave up 4 bases and J gave up 3 bases, with 12 bases separating them. The CDR3 DNA is TGTGCCAGCAGCTCGAGGGTAGGAGACACTGAAGCTTTCTTT. Amino acids: CASSSRVGDTEAFF. The complete variable domain, with remaining parts taken from reference TRBV11-2 and TRBJ1-1, reads EAGVAQSPRYKIIEKRQSVAFWCNPISGHATLYWYQQILGQGPKLLIQFQNNGVVDDSQLPKDRFSAERLKGVDSTLKIQPAKLEDSAVYLCASSSRVGDTEAFFGQGTRLTVV.

This clone has only one observation. This chain uses TRBV7-9 with TRBJ1-2; the D is unclear. The CDR3 sequence is 14 residues long. Trimming cost V 3 bases and J 5 bases, with 13 bases left between them. Germline V gene data show CDR1 as SEHNR and CDR2 as FQNEAQ (reference sequence). The CDR3 sequence is CASSFTGRPYGYTF. CDR3 DNA: TGTGCCAGCAGCTTTACCGGGAGGCCGTATGGCTACACCTTC.

This clone has more than one count but fewer than ten. The chain has TRBV7-2 and TRBJ1-2; TRBD1 agrees at 9 bases. Germline V lookup: CDR1 SGHTA, CDR2 FQGNSA. The CDR3 loop spans 15 amino acids. Trimming removed 5 bases from V and 3 bases from J; junction bases left unmatched: 7. The CDR3 protein is CASSGRTGAHYGYTF. The DNA for the CDR3 is TGTGCCAGCAGCGGCCGGACAGGGGCGCACTATGGCTACACCTTC. Full variable domain (missing parts from reference TRBV7-2 and TRBJ1-2): GAGVSQSPSNKVTEKGKDVELRCDPISGHTALYWYRQSLGQGLEFLIYFQGNSAPDKSGLPSDRFSAERTGGSVSTLTIQRTQQEDSAVYLCASSGRTGAHYGYTFGSGTRLTVV.

The genes are TRBV28 and TRBJ2-1; D possibly corresponds to TRBD2 (5 bases). Germline CDR1 MDHEN, CDR2 SYDVKM. V lost 5 bases and J lost 1, with 9 bases in between. CDR3 length: 14 amino acids. CDR3 region: CASSKSGSYNEQFF. CDR3 coding DNA: TGTGCCAGCAGTAAGAGCGGTTCCTACAATGAGCAGTTCTTC.

There are a few counts of this clone. The DNA for the CDR3 is TGTGCCAGCAGTTATAGACAGGGGGCTTTCGAGCAGTACTTC. It encodes CASSYRQGAFEQYF. The chain couples TRBV27 to TRBJ2-7, with TRBD1 identical over 10 bases. V lost 4 bases to trimming and J lost 6 bases; unmatched junction nucleotides: 6. Germline V lookup: CDR1 MNHEY, CDR2 SMNVEV (reference sequence). The CDR3 loop spans 14 amino acids.

This clone was detected many times. The CDR3: CASSVGGMGQGTYEQYF. CDR3 coding DNA: TGTGCCAGCAGCGTAGGGGGGATGGGACAGGGGACGTACGAGCAGTACTTC. This chain links TRBV9 with TRBJ2-7; the match to TRBD1 covers 10 bases. CDR3 size: 17 residues. Losses at the gene ends were 0 bases for V and 4 bases for J; bases not matched to a gene: 10. Germline V lookup: CDR1 SGDLS, CDR2 YYNGEE.

The chain uses TRBV28 and TRBJ2-7, with TRBD2 identical over 8 bases. With 11 bases clipped from V and 2 bases from J, the junction kept 8 bases outside the gene matches. Germline V gives CDR1 MDHEN, CDR2 SYDVKM. The CDR3 totals 13 residues. The CDR3 loop is CAARGGSAYEQYF. CDR3 DNA sequence: TGTGCCGCCCGGGGGGGCTCAGCCTACGAGCAGTACTTC.

The chain has TRBV9 and TRBJ1-4; perhaps TRBD1 as D (5 bases). The CDR3 spans 14 residues. The V end lost 4 bases, the J end lost 2 bases, and 9 bases lay between the germline ends. Germline V lookup: CDR1 SGDLS, CDR2 YYNGEE. CDR3 sequence: CASSLTATNEKLFF. Written as DNA, the CDR3 is TGTGCCAGCAGCCTGACAGCGACTAATGAAAAACTGTTTTTT.

The chain uses TRBV6-5 and TRBJ2-7; 7 nucleotides agree with TRBD2. The CDR3 spans 15 residues. With V trimmed by 6 bases and J by 4 bases, 12 bases remained unmatched. The germline V gene has CDR1 MNHEY and CDR2 SVGAGI. The CDR3 DNA is TGTGCCAGCAGCCCCGGGGCTAGCGGCACATACGAGCAGTACTTC. Protein: CASSPGASGTYEQYF.

This sequence joins TRBV2 and TRBJ1-1, with a weak D call TRBD1 (6 bases). CDR3 length equals 14 residues. V lost 5 bases to trimming and J lost 4 bases, with 14 bases between them. Germline-derived CDR1 and CDR2 are SNHLY and FYNNEI. CDR3 residues: CASSLTGFSTEAFF. DNA of the CDR3: TGTGCCAGCAGTCTTACAGGGTTTAGCACTGAAGCTTTCTTT.

The chain employs TRBV18 and TRBJ1-1, with D maybe TRBD1 (5 bases). The CDR3 spans 15 residues. Germline V gene data show CDR1 as KGHSH and CDR2 as LQKENI. Trimming took 4 bases from V and 1 from J, leaving 13 bases between them. CDR3 bases: TGTGCCAGCTCACTTTTAGGGGAACAGAACACTGAAGCTTTCTTT. It translates to CASSLLGEQNTEAFF. Supplemented by reference TRBV18 and TRBJ1-1, the full variable domain reads NAGVMQNPRHLVRRRGQEARLRCSPMKGHSHVYWYRQLPEEGLKFMVYLQKENIIDESGMPKERFSAEFPKEGPSILRIQQVVRGDSAAYFCASSLLGEQNTEAFFGQGTRLTVV.

This chain links TRBV5-1 with TRBJ2-7; 7 positions agree with TRBD1. Germline CDR1 reads SGHRS; CDR2 reads YFSETQ. The junction had 12 bases not matched to a gene; V was cut back by 1 base and J by 5 bases. The CDR3 covers 16 residues. CDR3 loop: CASSLLGGPARDEQYF. The CDR3 DNA is TGCGCCAGCAGCTTGTTAGGGGGCCCCGCGCGGGACGAGCAGTACTTC.

In this sample, this clone turned up a few times. The rearrangement uses TRBV28 and TRBJ1-2; D is uncertain. Trimming removed 3 bases at V and 1 base at J, with 9 bases between. The CDR3 is made up of 14 amino acids. CDR1 and CDR2 (germline): MDHEN, SYDVKM. DNA for the CDR3: TGTGCCAGCAGTTTCCTTGTCAGTAACTATGGCTACACCTTC. It is translated as CASSFLVSNYGYTF.

This clone has just a few counts. The chain carries TRBV19 and TRBJ1-2; D ambiguous. From germline, CDR1 is LNHDA and CDR2 SQIVND (reference sequence). V lost 3 bases and J lost 4, with 6 bases in between. The CDR3 is made up of 12 amino acids. As DNA, the CDR3 is TGTGCCAGTAGTATCGCGCGCTATGGCTACACCTTC. Translated, it gives CASSIARYGYTF.

This clone was counted a few times. V usage is TRBV11-2 and J usage is TRBJ2-7; D is unclear. Trimming shortened V by 3 bases and J by 1 base, and 10 bases separated the two germline ends. Germline V gene sequence: CDR1 SGHAT, CDR2 FQNNGV. There are 14 residues in the CDR3. The CDR3 here is CASSFYGSSYEQYF. CDR3 sequence (DNA): TGTGCCAGCAGCTTTTATGGCTCATCCTACGAGCAGTACTTC.

The chain is built from TRBV30 and TRBJ2-1; the match to TRBD2 covers 9 bases. Germline assignment: CDR1 GTSNPN and CDR2 SVGIG (reference sequence). The CDR3 loop spans 15 amino acids. The V segment lost 3 bases and the J segment 2 bases; nucleotides outside the gene matches: 5. The CDR3 DNA reads as TGTGCCTGGAGGTTAGCGGGGGTGGCCTACAATGAGCAGTTCTTC. It is translated as CAWRLAGVAYNEQFF.

The CDR3 nucleotides read TGTGCCAGCAGCAAAGGGACAGGAACCTACGAGCAGTACTTC. Translated: CASSKGTGTYEQYF. The V and J genes are TRBV7-8 and TRBJ2-7, with 8 nucleotides matching TRBD1. The CDR3 loop spans 14 amino acids. The germline CDR1 and CDR2 sequences are SGHVS and FQNEAQ. J was trimmed by 2 bases and V by 5 bases; bases with no gene match: 5.

The chain links TRBV7-6 to TRBJ2-7; D possibly corresponds to TRBD2 (6 bases). Trimming cost V 1 base and J 0 bases, with 13 bases left between them. CDR1 SGHVS and CDR2 FNYEAQ come from the germline V gene. The CDR3 covers 16 residues. CDR3 sequence: CASSLVPRGNSYEQYF. The CDR3 DNA follows: TGTGCCAGCAGCTTAGTCCCCCGCGGGAACTCCTACGAGCAGTACTTC.